These 16 T cell receptor beta chains came from one sample sequenced in a study of blood T cell repertoires in COVID-19. Some clones are missing from TCRdb's copy, which holds only in-frame ones; the method was immunoSEQ multiplex PCR. In the table there are approximately 140,000 clones, roughly 88% of which are singletons. Sequencing was done on a sample of peripheral blood. These receptors all come from a woman aged 60-75 years with acute or convalescent COVID-19.

V usage is TRBV28 and J usage is TRBJ2-7; TRBD1 matches 8 bases. The CDR3 runs 15 residues. V shed 5 bases, J shed 4 bases, and the junction held 10 bases outside the gene matches. The germline V gene has CDR1 MDHEN and CDR2 SYDVKM. The CDR3 sequence is CASSPRGRNWYEQYF. As DNA, the CDR3 is TGTGCCAGCAGTCCCAGGGGGCGAAATTGGTACGAGCAGTACTTC.

J is TRBJ1-5 and V is TRBV2; possibly TRBD1 for D (6 bases). CDR1 and CDR2 (germline): SNHLY, FYNNEI. V lost 5 bases, J lost 2 bases, and 10 bases lay in between. The CDR3 loop spans 14 amino acids. DNA for the CDR3: TGTGCCAGCAGTCCGGACAGACGCAATCAGCCCCAGCATTTT. It is translated as CASSPDRRNQPQHF.

The V and J genes are TRBV7-3 and TRBJ2-2, with 8 bases that match TRBD2. The length of the CDR3 is 16 residues. With 4 bases clipped from V and 0 bases from J, the junction kept 4 bases outside the gene matches. The germline gives CDR1 SGHTA, CDR2 FQGTGA. This CDR3 reads CASSSGSGTNTGELFF. For the CDR3, the DNA is TGTGCCAGCAGCTCCGGTAGCGGGACGAACACCGGGGAGCTGTTTTTT.

This chain links TRBV7-3 with TRBJ2-1; TRBD2 agrees at 8 bases. The germline V gene has CDR1 SGHTA and CDR2 FQGTGA. Losses at the gene ends were 0 bases for V and 9 bases for J; bases not matched to a gene: 7. The CDR3 is 15 amino acids. CDR3 region: CASSLTGLEGGEQFF. CDR3 coding DNA: TGTGCCAGCAGCTTAACGGGACTAGAGGGGGGTGAGCAGTTCTTC.

The chain recombines TRBV5-1 with TRBJ1-1; no firm D call. In germline, CDR1 is SGHRS, CDR2 YFSETQ. Between the trimmed V and J ends, which lost 2 bases and 1 base, there was a span of 9 bases. The CDR3 totals 14 residues. CDR3 loop: CASSLQLSNTEAFF. The DNA of the CDR3 is TGCGCCAGCAGCTTACAGCTTTCGAACACTGAAGCTTTCTTT.

The chain has TRBV3-1 (or the pseudogene TRBV3-2) and TRBJ1-5, with unresolved D. The V and J ends lost 0 bases and 4 bases respectively, with 13 bases between them. The CDR3 is 16 amino acids. CDR1 and CDR2 (germline): LGHDT, YNNKEL (reference sequence). The DNA for the CDR3 is TGTGCCAGCAGCCAAGAAGCGGTGGGCGGAAATCAGCCCCAGCATTTT. Translation: CASSQEAVGGNQPQHF.

Only a few counts were recorded for this clone. The chain recombines TRBV9 with TRBJ2-3, with 8 positions matching TRBD1. Losses at the gene ends were 3 bases for V and 5 bases for J; bases not matched to a gene: 5. Germline V gene sequence: CDR1 SGDLS, CDR2 YYNGEE. There are 14 residues in the CDR3. The CDR3: CASSDRGSRDTQYF. The CDR3, as DNA: TGTGCCAGCAGCGACAGGGGGTCAAGAGATACGCAGTATTTT.

The chain carries TRBV4-2 and TRBJ1-1; 8 bases agree with TRBD1. The CDR3 covers 13 residues. Germline V gene data show CDR1 as LGHNA and CDR2 as YNFKEQ. V was clipped by 8 bases and J by 5 bases; unmatched bases: 7. The chain's CDR3 is CASWQGAGTEAFF. The CDR3 DNA sequence: TGTGCCAGCTGGCAGGGGGCAGGGACTGAAGCTTTCTTT.

The chain is built from TRBV2 and TRBJ2-1; unclear D gene. Trimming stripped 7 bases from V and 0 bases from J, with 4 bases between. Germline V gene data show CDR1 as SNHLY and CDR2 as FYNNEI. The length of the CDR3 is 12 residues. CDR3 DNA: TGTGCCAGCACCCGCTCCTACAATGAGCAGTTCTTC. It yields the protein CASTRSYNEQFF.

The chain is built from TRBV6-5 and TRBJ1-3, with D perhaps TRBD1 (6 bases). Trimming removed 6 bases at V and 0 bases at J, with 9 bases between. Germline V gives CDR1 MNHEY, CDR2 SVGAGI. The CDR3 totals 14 residues. This chain's CDR3 is CASSTGFSGNTIYF. The CDR3 DNA reads as TGTGCCAGCAGCACAGGGTTCTCTGGAAACACCATATATTTT.

This rearrangement joins TRBV27 to TRBJ2-7; the D gene is possibly TRBD2 (7 bases). Trimming pared 2 bases from V and 1 base from J, leaving 21 bases between. From germline, CDR1 is MNHEY and CDR2 SMNVEV (reference sequence). The CDR3 is 18 residues long. The CDR3 here is CASSLRFSGTTQSYEQYF. The CDR3 DNA reads as TGTGCCAGCAGTTTAAGGTTCAGCGGGACAACCCAATCCTACGAGCAGTACTTC.

This sequence joins TRBV5-8 and TRBJ1-6; 11 bases fit TRBD1. V was pared by 3 bases and J by 7 bases, with 0 bases of the junction left unmatched. The CDR3 sequence is 14 residues long. In germline, CDR1 is SGHTS, CDR2 YDEGEE. The CDR3 reads CASSWTGGNSPLHF. The CDR3 nucleotides are TGTGCCAGCAGCTGGACAGGGGGCAATTCACCCCTCCACTTT.

The CDR3 loop reads CASSLVLTGGGDNEQFF. The CDR3 coding sequence is TGTGCCAGCAGCTTAGTCCTGACAGGGGGCGGGGACAATGAGCAGTTCTTC. The chain links TRBV7-2 to TRBJ2-1, with 10 bases that match TRBD1. CDR3 length equals 17 residues. V was clipped by 1 base and J by 5 bases; unmatched bases: 8. Germline loops: CDR1 SGHTA, CDR2 FQGNSA.

This chain connects TRBV14 to TRBJ2-3; no firm D call. This CDR3 has 14 residues. Trimming left V 3 bases short and J 2 bases short, with 9 bases between. Looked up from germline, CDR1 is SGHDN and CDR2 is FVKESK. CDR3 region: CASSQRHFTDTQYF. In nucleotides, the CDR3 is TGTGCCAGCAGCCAGAGACACTTCACAGATACGCAGTATTTT.

The chain recombines TRBV30 with TRBJ1-1; no clear D. With 0 bases removed from V and 2 bases from J, the gap between germline ends came to 13 bases. CDR3 length: 15 amino acids. Per the germline V gene, CDR1 is GTSNPN and CDR2 is SVGIG (reference sequence). The CDR3 spells CAWSVFGEGNTEAFF. CDR3 nucleotides: TGTGCCTGGAGTGTTTTCGGGGAGGGAAACACTGAAGCTTTCTTT.

The CDR3 nucleotides are TGTGCCAGCAGCTTAGGACAGGGGGCGGGTCAGCCCCAGCATTTT. Translation gives CASSLGQGAGQPQHF. The V and J genes are TRBV7-9 and TRBJ1-5; 10 nucleotides align to TRBD1. The junction had 3 bases not matched to a gene; V was cut back by 1 base and J by 6 bases. Germline CDR1 SEHNR, CDR2 FQNEAQ (reference sequence). The CDR3 is 15 amino acids.